These T cell receptor beta chains were read from a single sample in a study of T cell responses to AZD1222 COVID-19 vaccine. Measured with immunoSEQ multiplex PCR; TCRdb has only the in-frame clones, and not every one. This sample has about 150,000 clones, with around 90% found just once. This specimen consisted of peripheral blood, obtained on day 0 of AZD1222 vaccination. The receptors were sampled from an adult in good health. Both conserved end residues are part of each CDR3. A D gene is named only where the DNA matches it firmly. Only some rows state a clone size, as once, few, many or a class for expanded clones.

- | TRBJ2-1 | - | 14 | TRBV10-3 | CAISEFGQTNEQFF | TGTGCCATCAGTGAGTTCGGACAGACCAATGAGCAGTTCTTC
once | TRBJ2-4 | - | 15 | TRBV21-1 | CASRTGCRAGNIQYF | TGTGCCAGCAGGACAGGGTGTCGAGCAGGAAACATTCAGTACTTC
few | TRBJ1-3 | - | 15 | TRBV29-1 | CSVTDPVETGNTIYF | TGCAGCGTGACCGATCCGGTAGAGACTGGAAACACCATATATTTT
- | TRBJ2-2 | TRBD1 | 15 | TRBV5-4 | CASSLDRVVTGELFF | TGTGCCAGCAGCCTTGACAGGGTGGTCACCGGGGAGCTGTTTTTT
once | TRBJ2-5 | - | 17 | TRBV15 | CATSREGGLRYQETQYF | TGTGCCACCAGCAGAGAGGGGGGGCTCCGGTACCAAGAGACCCAGTACTTC
once | TRBJ1-1 | - | 14 | TRBV5-4 | CASSLVNQNTEAFF | TGTGCCAGCAGCTTGGTTAACCAAAACACTGAAGCTTTCTTT
many | TRBJ2-7 | - | 13 | TRBV6-2/TRBV6-3 | CASSYQEVDEQYF | TGTGCCAGCAGTTATCAGGAGGTCGACGAGCAGTACTTC
- | TRBJ1-6 | TRBD1 | 15 | TRBV11-3 | CASSLGQGRNSPLHF | TGTGCCAGCAGCTTAGGACAGGGGAGGAATTCACCCCTCCACTTT
once | TRBJ1-2 | - | 14 | TRBV7-2 | CASSFIQGTYGYTF | TGTGCCAGCAGCTTCATCCAGGGTACTTATGGCTACACCTTC
- | TRBJ1-1 | - | 13 | TRBV11-3 | CASSKDRQTEAFF | TGTGCCAGCAGCAAGGACAGACAGACTGAAGCTTTCTTT
- | TRBJ2-5 | - | 14 | TRBV25-1 | CASSESTAQETQYF | TGTGCCAGCAGTGAATCTACAGCACAAGAGACCCAGTACTTC
- | TRBJ2-6 | - | 16 | TRBV4-3 | CASSQETGTGANVLTF | TGCGCCAGCAGCCAAGAGACGGGAACTGGGGCCAACGTCCTGACTTTC
- | TRBJ2-6 | TRBD1 | 18 | TRBV7-2 | CASSWAPGTVSGANVLTF | TGTGCCAGCAGCTGGGCACCCGGGACAGTCTCTGGGGCCAACGTCCTGACTTTC